This TCR beta chain was identified in a study of T-cell reconstitution after alpha-beta-depleted transplantation in children (TCRdb year 2016). With regard to the full study: Using TCR repertoire profiling, the study quantitatively followed how T-cell immune reconstitution unfolded in children after TCRalphabeta/CD19-depleted allogeneic hematopoietic cell transplantation.

Preparation of the library involved PCR. Sequencer: Illumina HiSeq 2500. Molecular barcoding was employed in the preparation of TCR libraries, with unique molecular identifiers being used to normalize TCRbeta repertoire quantification. The public reads were reprocessed in TCRdb via fastp at Q25 and MiXCR, keeping in-frame beta chains. A single entry per CDR3 protein holds the most common genes and DNA from its merged rows. This sample gives about 830,000 distinct CDR3 sequences in total; 15% to 20% of them show up just once. The ten largest clones add up to 5% of the sample. With regard to this clonotype: What antigen it recognizes has not been identified. Base qualities are not recorded, but no much larger clone differs from it by a single base.

Overall study results and their limits: About two months after transplant, the apparently early recovery of alphabetaT-cell counts reportedly depended on just several hundred clones that had expanded rapidly and came from non-depleted graft cells. In some patients, the high TCRbeta diversity seen at day 60 was put down to recipient T cells and intrathymic progenitors that had survived conditioning. The frequencies of hyperexpanded clones fell over the following months, and after one year, T-cell counts and TCRbeta diversity were mostly attributed to newly produced T cells.

Reading from cysteine to phenylalanine, the CDR3 counts 17 amino acids. Only CDR3 DNA is held: 51 bases, read in frame from base 1. Reading the germline V gene (reference sequence) gives CDR1 DFQATT and CDR2 SNEGSKA. The junction shows trimming of 1 base on V and 1 base on J, plus 19 bases between the germline ends. The label giving this sample's treatment or condition can be read as: allogeneic hematopoietic cell transplantation with graft depleted of TCRalphabeta T cells and CD19 B cells. TCRalphabeta/CD19-depleted allogeneic hematopoietic cell grafts were given to the transplant recipients, all of whom were children.

This clonotype was sampled from a male patient younger than 18 who had a stem cell transplant for acute lymphoblastic leukemia, so the T cells may come from the graft donor. Sequences were derived from PBMCs, mostly from graft donor cells, sampled 360 days after TCRalphabeta/CD19-depleted stem cell transplant. The chain links TRBV20-1 with TRBJ1-1; a weak D assignment points to TRBD1 (6 bases agree). CDR3 reads: CSARVVRGEGQNTEAFF. The nucleotide sequence is given as TGCAGTGCTAGAGTAGTTAGGGGGGAGGGACAGAACACTGAAGCTTTCTTT.